One T cell receptor (beta chain) is described in this entry. This CDR3 is built from 15 residues. V was pared by 8 bases and J by 0 bases, with 14 bases between. Germline V gene data show CDR1 as WSHSY and CDR2 as SAAADI. These data come from a study of siplizumab effects on memory and regulatory T cells. Profiled with immunoSEQ multiplex PCR; TCRdb holds only in-frame clones, not every one. In the table there are about 100,000 clones, 94% of which are singletons. The sequencing input was Tregs sorted from blood. This sequence joins TRBV10-2 and TRBJ2-4; D perhaps matches TRBD2 (6 bases). The TCR originated in a human donor in good health. The CDR3 region is CASGGTVLAKNIQYF. The CDR3 DNA follows: TGCGCCAGCGGGGGGACGGTACTAGCCAAAAACATTCAGTACTTC.